The source of this T cell receptor beta chain is a study of cytomegalovirus exposure and HLA in healthy donors. Study results and caveats: The only immune exposure information that was available was CMV serostatus. One variant, a missense change in DCLRE1C, was linked in a later analysis to TCR beta V- and J-gene trimming.

A remark on this clone: The antigen remains undetermined.

Vbeta (60) and Jbeta (13) primers were used in the PCR. In the study's own analysis: Later work found tens of millions of unique TCR beta chains, with about 10 million shared. Profiled with immunoSEQ multiplex PCR; TCRdb holds only in-frame clones, not every one. V, J and clone size are those of that table, while D and trimming were read from the DNA. This table has 170,000 or so clones, around four fifths appearing once. Trimming shortened V by 1 base and J by 5 bases, and 14 bases separated the two germline ends. CDR3 length equals 15 residues. Germline loops: CDR1 MDHEN, CDR2 SYDVKM. V is TRBV28 and J is TRBJ1-2, with a tentative D call TRBD1 (5 bases). Material for sequencing was PBMCs. The clonotype comes from a woman aged 30 to 39 in good health and CMV-seropositive. The CDR3 DNA is TGTGCCAGCAGTTTATCCCCGGGGGGAGCATATGGCTACACCTTC. Its translation: CASSLSPGGAYGYTF.